In this sample, the clone carrying this TCR beta chain turned up a few times. Its specificity is unknown. Primers: 60 Vbeta forward and 13 Jbeta reverse. Clones were read by immunoSEQ multiplex PCR, and TCRdb kept only the in-frame ones, dropping some. The sample includes roughly 200,000 clones, 81% seen only once; the top ten take around 3.6%. This specimen belongs to a study of cytomegalovirus exposure and HLA in healthy donors. Study results and limitations: A later analysis reportedly found fewer N-insertions in an Asian-associated ancestry cluster than the roughly 730-donor mean. Accurate prediction of most subjects' HLA-A and HLA-B alleles from TCR beta sequences was reported. An analysis done earlier found most TCR beta V segments productive about 87% or about 30% of the time. Fewer than 200 TCR beta chains were listed as cytomegalovirus-associated.

The sequencing input was PBMCs. This TCR was recovered from a man in his forties in good health and CMV-seropositive.

CDR3 in amino acids: CASSPQMQATQYF. The CDR3 DNA follows: TGTGCCAGCAGCCCCCAAATGCAAGCTACGCAGTATTTT. The V gene is TRBV9, the J gene TRBJ2-3; no reliable D call. Germline assignment: CDR1 SGDLS and CDR2 YYNGEE. The germline V and J ends were trimmed by 4 bases and 8 bases, with 14 bases remaining between them. The CDR3 covers 13 residues.